This T cell receptor beta chain was recovered during a study of PD-1 blockade in classical Hodgkin lymphoma. Study findings and constraints: It was reported that newly diagnosed patients had less baseline TCR diversity than healthy donors.

Each patient experienced a relapse that followed autologous stem cell transplantation, and brentuximab vedotin exposure varied. Complete response, partial response or progressive disease constituted the best responses recorded. Turning to this clone: Its matching antigen is unknown.

Repertoires were generated with immunoSEQ multiplex PCR, while TCRdb's copy carries only in-frame clones and drops some. The sample has roughly 150,000 clones, 78% seen once. Per germline, CDR1 SNHLY and CDR2 FYNNEI. CDR3 size: 16 residues. Trimming took 3 bases from V and 3 from J; bases not matched to a gene: 4. This sequence originates from a human donor with classical Hodgkin lymphoma. The sequenced sample was peripheral blood mononuclear cells (PBMCs), obtained before the second cycle of nivolumab. The rearrangement uses TRBV2 and TRBJ2-1, with 11 bases that match TRBD2. The CDR3 nucleotides are TGTGCCAGCAGTGAGACTAGCGGGGACCTCTACAATGAGCAGTTCTTC. Residues: CASSETSGDLYNEQFF.